The entry that follows covers one T cell receptor beta chain sequence. Its target is unknown. The data stem from a study of identical twins. General study results and limits: Twins' excess sharing was less marked for out-of-frame beta sequences. Abundant beta clonotypes from cord blood had fewer insertions, unlike memory repertoires, which showed none.

Only healthy Caucasians were included as donors. Template switching (which added a universal primer site) was used, and cDNA carried unique molecular identifiers. TCRdb reprocessed the 5' RACE reads with MiXCR, giving one entry per CDR3 protein. There are roughly 1.6 million distinct CDR3 sequences in the sample; under 35% occur only once, and 0.25% to 0.3% lies in the top ten. The germline CDR1 and CDR2 sequences are KGHDR and SFDVKD. V shed 3 bases and J shed 11 bases, with 24 bases lying between them. The CDR3 is 16 amino acids. What was sequenced was cord blood. This chain connects TRBV24-1 to TRBJ2-5; no reliable D call. This sequence originates from a newborn girl in good health. The CDR3 loop reads CATSDPGPTANNEQYF. CDR3 nucleotides: TGTGCCACCAGTGATCCCGGACCGACGGCTAACAATGAGCAGTACTTC.